Below are 20 T cell receptor beta chains sequenced from a single sample in a study of cytomegalovirus exposure and HLA in healthy donors. PCR employed 60 Vbeta and 13 Jbeta primers. Produced via immunoSEQ multiplex PCR; TCRdb's table is partial and in-frame only. Among under 200,000 clones, over 65% were seen once, and the ten largest hold 2% to 3%. What was sequenced was PBMCs. All receptors come from a woman aged 50 to 60 in good health and CMV-seropositive.

The J gene is TRBJ2-3, the V gene TRBV4-3; 10 bases line up with TRBD2. The CDR3 runs 17 residues. V gave up 4 bases and J gave up 3 bases; unmatched junction bases: 10. The germline gives CDR1 LGHNA, CDR2 YSLEER. CDR3 bases: TGCGCCAGCAGCCTAGGGAGGTTACTAGCGGGGACAGATACGCAGTATTTT. It codes for CASSLGRLLAGTDTQYF.

The V and J genes are TRBV25-1 and TRBJ1-6, with D possibly being TRBD1 (6 bases). CDR1 and CDR2 (germline): MGHDK, SYGVNS. The CDR3 has 14 residues. Trimming removed 5 bases at V and 5 bases at J, with 10 bases between. DNA for the CDR3: TGTGCCAGCAGTCCCAGGGGTCATAATTCACCCCTCCACTTT. It translates to CASSPRGHNSPLHF.

The gene calls are TRBV12-5 and TRBJ1-2, with D perhaps TRBD1 (6 bases). CDR1 and CDR2 (germline): LGHNT, FRNRAP. The CDR3 runs to 14 residues. Trimming shortened V by 6 bases and J by 5 bases, and 16 bases separated the two germline ends. The CDR3 DNA follows: TGTGCTAGTGGCGAACCCGAGGGGGTTTATGGCTACACCTTC. This encodes CASGEPEGVYGYTF.

The rearrangement uses TRBV5-1 and TRBJ2-5; D is possibly TRBD2 (7 bases). Germline CDR1 and CDR2: SGHRS and YFSETQ. This CDR3 has 15 residues. V was pared by 5 bases and J by 5 bases, with 19 bases between. The CDR3 region is CASSYYREGRETQYF. CDR3 DNA sequence: TGCGCCAGCAGTTACTACAGGGAGGGTAGGGAGACCCAGTACTTC.

This clone was seen just once. This sequence joins TRBV19 and TRBJ2-5; TRBD1 matches 7 bases. The V gene's germline CDR1 is LNHDA and CDR2 SQIVND (reference sequence). The CDR3 extends over 13 amino acids. J was trimmed by 5 bases and V by 5 bases; bases with no gene match: 5. Written as DNA, the CDR3 is TGTGCCAGTAGTGGGACAGTATGGGAGACCCAGTACTTC. The encoded protein is CASSGTVWETQYF.

The chain uses TRBV28 and TRBJ1-2, with D possibly being TRBD1 (6 bases). The CDR3 has 15 residues. Germline V gene sequence: CDR1 MDHEN, CDR2 SYDVKM. The V and J ends lost 1 base and 8 bases respectively, with 17 bases between them. CDR3 sequence (DNA): TGTGCCAGCAGTTTATCGAGGGGGGGCGCGGAAGGCTACACCTTC. It yields the protein CASSLSRGGAEGYTF.

The J gene is TRBJ2-2, the V gene TRBV6-6; D remains ambiguous. With 1 base removed from V and 5 bases from J, the gap between germline ends came to 8 bases. The CDR3 is made up of 14 amino acids. CDR1 MNHNY and CDR2 SVGAGI come from the germline V gene (reference sequence). The CDR3 reads CASSYYDTTGELFF. CDR3 nucleotide sequence: TGTGCCAGCAGTTACTACGACACTACCGGGGAGCTGTTTTTT.

The chain has TRBV5-8 and TRBJ2-1; 9 bases are a match to TRBD2. The ends lost 5 bases at V and 7 bases at J; junction bases unmatched: 13. The CDR3 consists of 16 residues. Germline V gene sequence: CDR1 SGHTS, CDR2 YDEGEE. The CDR3 protein is CASSLLARGGGNEQFF. The CDR3 DNA reads TGTGCCAGCAGTCTTCTAGCGCGGGGGGGCGGTAATGAGCAGTTCTTC.

The rearrangement links TRBV6-6 to TRBJ2-2, with 7 bases aligning to TRBD2. The trim removed 11 bases at V and 5 bases at J, leaving 8 bases unmatched. The CDR3 loop spans 13 amino acids. Germline values: CDR1 MNHNY, CDR2 SVGAGI (reference sequence). CDR3 DNA: TGTGCCGGGTCACATAGCGGGACCGGGGAGCTGTTTTTT. This translates into CAGSHSGTGELFF.

The chain carries TRBV5-6 and TRBJ2-7, with 12 positions matching TRBD2. CDR1 and CDR2 (germline): SGHDT, YYEEEE. V dropped 1 base and J dropped 2; count of bases not matched to a gene: 1. The CDR3 extends over 15 amino acids. DNA for the CDR3: TGTGCCAGCAGCTTGACTAGCGGGGGGACCTACGAGCAGTACTTC. Amino acids: CASSLTSGGTYEQYF.

This chain links TRBV7-2 with TRBJ2-3; D gene ambiguous. Trimming took 5 bases from V and 0 from J, leaving 6 bases between them. The CDR3 is 13 residues long. Germline CDR1 reads SGHTA; CDR2 reads FQGNSA. Here the CDR3 reads CASSRQSTDTQYF. The DNA for the CDR3 is TGTGCCAGCAGCCGACAAAGCACAGATACGCAGTATTTT.

The gene calls are TRBV14 and TRBJ1-1, with TRBD1 identical over 7 bases. Unmatched junction bases numbered 9, after V lost 4 bases and J lost 7 bases. The CDR3 extends over 14 amino acids. Per germline, CDR1 SGHDN and CDR2 FVKESK. In nucleotides, the CDR3 is TGTGCCAGCAGCCGGCTGCCGGGACAGTTTGAAGCTTTCTTT. This gives the protein CASSRLPGQFEAFF.

In its sample, this clone was seen a few times. The chain joins TRBV29-1 to TRBJ2-6; no reliable D call. V gave up 4 bases and J gave up 4 bases, with 2 bases separating them. The CDR3 has 11 residues. Germline V gene lookup returns CDR1 SQVTM and CDR2 ANQGSEA. DNA for the CDR3: TGCAGCGTTGTAGGGGCCAACGTCCTGACTTTC. Protein sequence: CSVVGANVLTF.

The CDR3 DNA reads as TGCGCCAGCAGCGCAAATCAGCCAGCGGGGGGGGGTGAGCAGTTCTTC. It yields the protein CASSANQPAGGGEQFF. The chain recombines TRBV4-1 with TRBJ2-1; 10 nucleotides agree with TRBD2. The V gene's germline CDR1 is MGHRA and CDR2 YSYEKL. The CDR3 has 16 residues. After removal of 5 bases from V and 9 bases from J, the junction contained 13 bases not matched to a gene.

This clone was seen a handful of times. The chain uses TRBV15 and TRBJ2-1; 8 nucleotides line up with TRBD2. The CDR3 spans 14 residues. Germline V gene sequence: CDR1 LNHNV, CDR2 YYDKDF (reference sequence). Trimming took 1 base from V and 10 from J; bases not matched to a gene: 6. The chain's CDR3 is CATSRGDSGAEQFF. The CDR3 DNA follows: TGTGCCACCAGCAGAGGGGATAGCGGGGCAGAGCAGTTCTTC.

The rearrangement links TRBV5-4 to TRBJ2-3; D is undetermined. The CDR3 runs to 12 residues. Looked up from germline, CDR1 is SGHNT and CDR2 is YYREEE (reference sequence). The ends were cut back, 6 bases at V and 3 bases at J, with 8 bases in the middle. This chain's CDR3 is CASKAYTDTQYF. CDR3 sequence (DNA): TGTGCCAGCAAAGCGTATACAGATACGCAGTATTTT.

The chain couples TRBV4-2 to TRBJ1-2, with D hard to call. CDR1 and CDR2 (germline): LGHNA, YNFKEQ. Trimming left V 1 base short and J 5 bases short, with 5 bases between. The CDR3 covers 12 residues. CDR3 in amino acids: CASSQAPYGYTF. DNA of the CDR3: TGTGCCAGCAGCCAAGCCCCTTATGGCTACACCTTC.

The V call is TRBV6-5, the J call TRBJ1-2, with 8 bases identical to TRBD1. The CDR3 spans 15 residues. The V gene end was trimmed by 10 bases and the J gene end by 0 bases; junction bases not matched to a gene: 10. Germline CDR1 reads MNHEY; CDR2 reads SVGAGI. CDR3 region: CATRGQGVSNYGYTF. The CDR3 nucleotides are TGTGCCACCAGAGGACAGGGTGTTTCTAACTATGGCTACACCTTC.

This rearrangement joins TRBV18 to TRBJ2-2; 8 bases are a match to TRBD1. Per the germline V gene, CDR1 is KGHSH and CDR2 is LQKENI. The CDR3 contains 16 residues. Germline trimming cut 0 bases from V and 4 bases from J; bases unmatched to any gene: 4. The CDR3 coding sequence is TGTGCCAGCTCACCACCGAAGACAGGGGTCACCGGGGAGCTGTTTTTT. It yields the protein CASSPPKTGVTGELFF.

V usage is TRBV6-5 and J usage is TRBJ2-1; no reliable D call. The CDR3 sequence is 16 residues long. The V gene lost 0 bases and the J gene lost 4 bases, with 13 bases spanning the gap. CDR1 is MNHEY and CDR2 is SVGAGI in the germline V gene. CDR3 bases: TGTGCCAGCAGTTACTCGACAATCAGCCCTTACAATGAGCAGTTCTTC. It is translated as CASSYSTISPYNEQFF.